The present T cell receptor beta chain was sequenced within a study of molecular identifiers for immune sequencing clone quantification (dated by TCRdb to between 2017 and 2018). For context, the study as a whole: For a replicate experiment, RNA from 20,000 or 100,000 naive CD8 T cells was divided into five aliquots, and four of the five aliquots were sequenced. This methods study benchmarked molecular-identifier clustering-based TCR repertoire sequencing (MIDCIRS) and TCR RNA copy counting, using CD8 T cells to do so.

Libraries of naive CD8 T cells were built from approximately 20,000 to 980,000 sorted cells, with 10%, 30% or 50% of the purified RNA used. On a BD FACSAria II, naive CD8 T cells were FACS-sorted as CD8+CD4-CCR7+CD45RA+ and collected into RLT Plus buffer. Approximately nine TCR copies' worth of Jurkat RNA were spiked into about 19,000-1,000,000 naive CD8 T cell samples to test detection sensitivity. Enrichment of CD8 T cells was done with RosetteSep CD8+ T Cell Enrichment Cocktail plus Ficoll-Paque, and ACK red cell lysis came afterward. This clonotype was counted many times. The target of this receptor is not known. No much larger clone is present one base from it, and per-base qualities are unavailable. V lost 5 bases and J lost 7 bases, and the count of bases not matched to a germline gene is 9. The CDR3, cysteine through phenylalanine, is 16 amino acids long. Left in the record is the CDR3 DNA by itself, 48 bases read in frame from the first base. Looking up the germline V gene (reference sequence) yields CDR1 SEHNR and CDR2 FQNEAQ.

The library relied on PCR. The sequencer was a NextSeq 500. Bulk TCR libraries were generated as previously described, with the TCR primers listed in Table S5 used. Purification of total RNA was performed with the Qiagen AllPrep DNA/RNA kit. Reads from multiple sequencing runs of the same library were pooled before analysis. In the authors' own workflow: Reads were retained only if an exact TCR constant sequence was present, and the retained reads were trimmed to 150 nt and grouped according to their 12-nt molecular barcodes. Reads within each barcode group were sub-clustered using a 15% Levenshtein threshold, and quality-weighted consensus sequences were constructed for each RNA molecule. Non-functional sequences were filtered out, along with any lower-count sequence sitting one edit away from another sequence. Barcode sub-clusters with fewer than 20% of the maximum read count were removed, based on fitting two negative binomial distributions. In-frame beta chains were kept once TCRdb had trimmed the public reads at Q25 with fastp and called clones with MiXCR. For every CDR3 protein sequence, its rows merge into one entry that carries the most common genes and DNA. None of the V and J calls come from the authors' own analysis; TCRdb made them. The sample data list roughly 320,000 distinct CDR3 sequences, and about 23% of these were observed just once. The ten top clones hold about 0.71% of the sample.

General findings and caveats noted by the study authors: When barcode sub-clustering was not used, chimeric consensus sequences inflated TCR diversity, with chimeras reaching as high as 47%. Identical TCR molecules sharing a barcode could cause highly expanded clone sizes to be underestimated. The naive libraries included spiked-in Jurkat TCR RNA (roughly 9 copies' worth), and this RNA is not part of the donor repertoire. Clones above 20 RNA copies held over 97% of molecules in CMV-specific effector cells but under 1% in naive cells. A single cell's worth of spiked-in Jurkat TCR RNA was reported detectable even among one million naive CD8 T cells. Modeling gave around 3.3 recovered TCR RNA copies per cell versus 8 to 10 by digital PCR, implying approximately 30% capture efficiency.

The sample comprised naive CD8+ T cells from blood, with Jurkat cell RNA spiked in. The sample's cell subset or site label, decoded: FACS-sorted CD8+CD4-CCR7+CD45RA+ naive T cells. The clonotype originates from a human donor in good health. Some libraries in this study had Jurkat cell RNA spiked in. Here the chain combines TRBV7-9 and TRBJ2-1; 12 central nucleotides agree with TRBD2. The DNA sequence follows: TGTGCCAGCAGCCCGAGGACTAGCGGGATTGTAAATGAGCAGTTCTTC. Translation gives CASSPRTSGIVNEQFF.